The T cell receptor (beta chain) described here comes from a study of T cells in Graves' hyperthyroidism and ophthalmopathy. Amplified regions were TCR beta CDR3 sequences from RNA transcripts. Using the HTBI primer set, a first-round RT-PCR was run on the TCR CDR3. Each CDR3 protein is one row after TCRdb ran MiXCR on the multiplex PCR reads. Altogether a few hundred thousand distinct CDR3 sequences are present, 15% to 18% being singletons, with the ten largest covering under 8%. A few counts support this clonotype. The CDR3 consists of 13 residues. Trimming shortened V by 2 bases and J by 6 bases, and 11 bases separated the two germline ends. The germline CDR1 and CDR2 sequences are MNHEY and SVGEGT.

This TCR came from a woman in her 30s with Graves' hyperthyroidism. The sequenced material came from blood. J is TRBJ2-7 and V is TRBV6-2 or TRBV6-3, with D unclear. Here the CDR3 DNA reads TGTGCCAGCAGTTACGAAGACCGGTCCGAGCAGTACTTC. As protein: CASSYEDRSEQYF.